The next 5 T cell receptor beta chains were all read from a single sample in a study of breast tumors, draining lymph nodes, adjacent tissues. Breast cancer patients provided tissue from their axillary draining lymph nodes. Each CDR3 protein is one row after TCRdb ran MiXCR on the multiplex PCR reads. Seen here are fewer than 200,000 distinct CDR3 sequences, 30% to 35% observed once, and the top ten hold roughly 4.3%. Input material: axillary lymph node tissue. Receptors originate from a female donor with breast cancer. Some clones in this sample may be carry-over from other donors' samples.

This clonotype occurred a few times. The rearrangement joins TRBV20-1 to TRBJ1-1; weak D call: TRBD1 (5 bases). The CDR3 spans 13 residues. CDR1 is DFQATT, CDR2 SNEGSKA, per germline (reference sequence). V was cut by 2 bases and J by 1 base, with 8 bases left in between. The DNA of the CDR3 is TGCAGTGCTAGAAGGGACGGGAACACTGAAGCTTTCTTT. This translates into CSARRDGNTEAFF.

This clonotype was recorded a few times. CDR3 nucleotides: TGTGCCAGCACCACCGGGCCTGGGCTGGACCTGAACACCGGGGAGCTGTTTTTT. Protein: CASTTGPGLDLNTGELFF. This sequence joins TRBV6-5 and TRBJ2-2; D gene uncertain. The CDR3 is made up of 18 amino acids. Trimming took 7 bases from V and 1 from J, leaving 22 bases between them. Germline V gene sequence: CDR1 MNHEY, CDR2 SVGAGI.

The gene calls are TRBV29-1 and TRBJ2-6; TRBD1 or TRBD2 may be the D gene (5 bases each). Germline V gene sequence: CDR1 SQVTM, CDR2 ANQGSEA. CDR3 size: 16 residues. Trimming left V 3 bases short and J 0 bases short, with 12 bases between. The DNA of the CDR3 is TGCAGCGTTGACAGGCCAGGGAGCTCTGGGGCCAACGTCCTGACTTTC. This translates into CSVDRPGSSGANVLTF.

This clonotype occurred many times. This sequence joins TRBV5-6 and TRBJ2-5, with D perhaps given as TRBD1 or TRBD2 (5 bases each). V dropped 2 bases and J dropped 5 bases, with 13 bases sitting between them. This CDR3 spans 14 amino acids. In germline, CDR1 is SGHDT, CDR2 YYEEEE. The DNA of the CDR3 is TGTGCCAGCAGCTTTAGTGAGGGGTTCGAGACCCAGTACTTC. This encodes CASSFSEGFETQYF.

Concerning this clonotype itself: A much larger clone sits a single nucleotide away, making a read error possible. The chain has TRBV11-3 and TRBJ2-7; possibly TRBD2 for D (5 bases). This CDR3 contains 14 residues. V lost 1 base to trimming and J lost 6 bases, with 13 bases between them. Looked up from germline, CDR1 is SGHNT and CDR2 is YENEEA. Written as DNA, the CDR3 is TGTGCCAGCAGCTTAGTCTCAGCGGCGCGCGAGCAGTACTTC. Its protein product is CASSLVSAAREQYF.